This T cell receptor beta chain comes out of a study of T-cell reconstitution after alpha-beta-depleted transplantation in children. CDR1 and CDR2 (germline): KGHSH, LQKENI. Trimming stripped 3 bases from V and 10 bases from J, with 16 bases between. This CDR3 has 13 residues. Unique molecular identifiers were used to barcode this TCRbeta library. TCRdb redid the calling of the PCR reads with MiXCR, one entry per CDR3 protein. The sample has nearly 550,000 distinct CDR3 sequences; 18% are singletons. The V call is TRBV18, the J call TRBJ2-7; D might be TRBD2 (5 bases). The clonotype originates from a human donor who donated a stem cell graft to a child with acute lymphoblastic leukemia. The starting material was PBMCs from the stem cell graft donor, obtained from the stem cell graft. The CDR3 spells CASSPGVNSDQYF. The DNA for the CDR3 is TGTGCCAGCTCACCGGGAGTTAATAGCGACCAGTACTTC.